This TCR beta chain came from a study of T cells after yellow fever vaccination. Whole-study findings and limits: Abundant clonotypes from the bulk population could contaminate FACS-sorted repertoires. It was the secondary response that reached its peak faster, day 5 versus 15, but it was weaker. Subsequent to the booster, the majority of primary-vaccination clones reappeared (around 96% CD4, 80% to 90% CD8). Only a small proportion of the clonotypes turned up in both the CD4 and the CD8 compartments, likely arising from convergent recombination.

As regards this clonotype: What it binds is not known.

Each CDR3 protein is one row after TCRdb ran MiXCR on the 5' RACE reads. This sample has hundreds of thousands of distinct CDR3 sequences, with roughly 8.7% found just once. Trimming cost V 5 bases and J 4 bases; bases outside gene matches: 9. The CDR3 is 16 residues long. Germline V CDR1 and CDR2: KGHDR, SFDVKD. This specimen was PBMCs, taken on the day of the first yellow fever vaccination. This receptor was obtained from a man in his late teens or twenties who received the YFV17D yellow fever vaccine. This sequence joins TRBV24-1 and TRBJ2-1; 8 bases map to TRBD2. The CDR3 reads CATSGMARGAYNEQFF. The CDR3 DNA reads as TGTGCCACCAGTGGAATGGCGCGGGGGGCTTACAATGAGCAGTTCTTC.